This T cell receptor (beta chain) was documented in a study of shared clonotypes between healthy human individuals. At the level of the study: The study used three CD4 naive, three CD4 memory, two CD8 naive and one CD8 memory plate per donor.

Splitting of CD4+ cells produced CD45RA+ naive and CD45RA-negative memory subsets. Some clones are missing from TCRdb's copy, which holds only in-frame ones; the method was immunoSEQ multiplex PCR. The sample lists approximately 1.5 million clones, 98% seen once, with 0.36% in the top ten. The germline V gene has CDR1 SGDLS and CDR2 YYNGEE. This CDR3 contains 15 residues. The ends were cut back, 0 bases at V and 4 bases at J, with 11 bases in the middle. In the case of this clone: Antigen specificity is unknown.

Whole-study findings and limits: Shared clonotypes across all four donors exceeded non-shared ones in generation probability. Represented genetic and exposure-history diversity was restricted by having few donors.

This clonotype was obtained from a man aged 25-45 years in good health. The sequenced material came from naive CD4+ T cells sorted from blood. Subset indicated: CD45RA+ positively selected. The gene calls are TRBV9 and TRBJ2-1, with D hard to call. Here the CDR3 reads CASSVADGRYNEQFF. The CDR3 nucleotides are TGTGCCAGCAGCGTAGCGGATGGCAGATACAATGAGCAGTTCTTC.